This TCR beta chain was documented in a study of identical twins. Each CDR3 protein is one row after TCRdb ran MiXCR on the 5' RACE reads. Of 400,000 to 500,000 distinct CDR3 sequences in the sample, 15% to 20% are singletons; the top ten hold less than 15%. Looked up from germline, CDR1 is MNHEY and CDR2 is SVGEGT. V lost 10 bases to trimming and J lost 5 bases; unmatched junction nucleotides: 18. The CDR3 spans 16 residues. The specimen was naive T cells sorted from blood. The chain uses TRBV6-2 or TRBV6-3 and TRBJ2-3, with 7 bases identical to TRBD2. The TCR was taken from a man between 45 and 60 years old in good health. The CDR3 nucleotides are TGTGCCACGACTAGGGAGGGAGTCTTTATGGGAGATACGCAGTATTTT. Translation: CATTREGVFMGDTQYF.